The 18 T cell receptor beta chains below were found in one sample sequenced in a study of blood T cells in healthy people across ages. A second PCR of 7 to 11 cycles used a sample-barcoded 5' primer and a J-beta primer mix. MiXCR was run by TCRdb on the 5' RACE reads, yielding one entry per CDR3 protein. This sample has some 1,800,000 distinct CDR3 sequences, with about two fifths found just once. The sequencing input was blood. All receptors derive from a human donor in good health.

This rearrangement joins TRBV5-6 to TRBJ2-1; 10 bases agree with TRBD2. Trimming cost V 5 bases and J 2 bases; bases outside gene matches: 13. This CDR3 region has 18 residues. The germline gives CDR1 SGHDT, CDR2 YYEEEE. The CDR3: CASSHSLAGDPTYNEQFF. The CDR3 nucleotides read TGTGCCAGCAGTCACTCGCTAGCGGGAGACCCCACCTACAATGAGCAGTTCTTC. The full variable domain, with the rest looked up from reference TRBV5-6 and TRBJ2-1, is DAGVTQSPTHLIKTRGQQVTLRCSPKSGHDTVSWYQQALGQGPQFIFQYYEEEERQRGNFPDRFSGHQFPNYSSELNVNALLLGDSALYLCASSHSLAGDPTYNEQFFGPGTRLTVL.

The chain links TRBV6-5 to TRBJ2-3; 7 nucleotides agree with TRBD1. Germline CDR1 reads MNHEY; CDR2 reads SVGAGI. This CDR3 is 16 amino acids long. V lost 6 bases and J lost 6; bases outside the gene matches: 15. CDR3 region: CASRPSQGVGLDTQYF. CDR3 nucleotide sequence: TGTGCCAGCAGACCCTCCCAGGGGGTCGGACTCGATACGCAGTATTTT.

This clonotype was recorded a few times. This chain connects TRBV12-3 or TRBV12-4 to TRBJ2-1; TRBD2 matches at 8 bases. This CDR3 has 15 residues. V shed 3 bases and J 3 bases; nucleotides not matched to a gene: 4. For the CDR3, the DNA is TGTGCCAGCAGTTTCGCGGGGGGCAACTACAATGAGCAGTTCTTC. It is translated as CASSFAGGNYNEQFF.

The chain uses TRBV11-2 and TRBJ1-2, with D hard to call. The CDR3 contains 13 residues. The germline V gene has CDR1 SGHAT and CDR2 FQNNGV. V was shortened by 1 base and J by 6 bases, with 9 bases between the two germline ends. CDR3 loop: CASSLVQDNGYTF. The CDR3 nucleotides read TGTGCCAGCAGCTTAGTGCAGGATAATGGCTACACCTTC.

The chain carries TRBV4-2 and TRBJ2-3; 7 bases match TRBD1. Losses at the gene ends were 3 bases for V and 2 bases for J; bases not matched to a gene: 8. This CDR3 has 16 residues. Germline CDR1 and CDR2: LGHNA and YNFKEQ. The CDR3 loop reads CASSHPKGQSTDTQYF. The DNA of the CDR3 is TGTGCCAGCAGCCACCCGAAGGGACAGTCCACAGATACGCAGTATTTT.

The chain is built from TRBV4-3 and TRBJ2-3; the match to TRBD2 covers 11 bases. Looked up from germline, CDR1 is LGHNA and CDR2 is YSLEER. Trimming at V came to 2 bases and at J to 11 bases, leaving 18 bases not matched to a gene. CDR3 length: 18 amino acids. The CDR3 bases are TGCGCCAGCAGCCAAACGACCCGACTAGCGGGGAGGGGTGGGAAGCAGTATTTT. This encodes CASSQTTRLAGRGGKQYF.

This chain joins TRBV28 and TRBJ1-5; D is undetermined. Trimming left V 3 bases short and J 3 bases short, with 12 bases between. The germline V gene has CDR1 MDHEN and CDR2 SYDVKM. The CDR3 runs 15 residues. The CDR3 bases are TGTGCCAGCAGTTTTGAAGGTCCAATCAATCAGCCCCAGCATTTT. Its protein product is CASSFEGPINQPQHF.

This chain uses TRBV4-1 with TRBJ2-5, with D possibly TRBD1 on 6 matching bases. Looked up from germline, CDR1 is MGHRA and CDR2 is YSYEKL. Trimming took 0 bases from V and 9 from J, leaving 23 bases between them. The CDR3 runs 17 residues. The CDR3 DNA sequence: TGCGCCAGCAGCCAAGAGTGGGACATTCACGTTGGAAAGGCCCAGTACTTC. Translating it yields CASSQEWDIHVGKAQYF.

This clonotype was counted once. The chain is built from TRBV30 and TRBJ1-2, with a weak D call TRBD1 (6 bases). Deletions cut 0 bases from V and 4 bases from J, with 12 bases between. This CDR3 region has 14 residues. Germline CDR1 and CDR2: GTSNPN and SVGIG (reference sequence). Written as DNA, the CDR3 is TGTGCCTGGAGTGTACTGGGGACAAGCTATGGCTACACCTTC. Protein: CAWSVLGTSYGYTF. Combining the CDR3 with reference TRBV30 and TRBJ1-2 gives the whole variable domain SQTIHQWPATLVQPVGSPLSLECTVEGTSNPNLYWYRQAAGRGLQLLFYSVGIGQISSEVPQNLSASRPQDRQFILSSKKLLLSDSGFYLCAWSVLGTSYGYTFGSGTRLTVV.

The chain has TRBV6-5 and TRBJ2-3; the match to TRBD2 covers 10 bases. V trimming: 2 bases; J trimming: 1 base; junction bases outside the gene matches: 0. The CDR3 runs to 15 residues. Per germline, CDR1 MNHEY and CDR2 SVGAGI. The CDR3 DNA sequence: TGTGCCAGCAGTTACGGACTAGCGGGCACAGATACGCAGTATTTT. Translation gives CASSYGLAGTDTQYF.

This clonotype showed up just a few times. V gene TRBV10-3 combines with J gene TRBJ2-5; 8 nucleotides agree with TRBD1. The CDR3 loop spans 16 amino acids. J was trimmed by 1 base and V by 2 bases; bases with no gene match: 6. CDR1 and CDR2 (germline): ENHRY, SYGVKD. CDR3 region: CAISETRTGGQETQYF. The CDR3 coding sequence is TGTGCCATCAGTGAGACCCGAACAGGGGGCCAAGAGACCCAGTACTTC.

V usage is TRBV29-1 and J usage is TRBJ2-3, with D tentatively TRBD1 or TRBD2 (5 bases each). CDR1 is SQVTM, CDR2 ANQGSEA, per germline. This CDR3 contains 13 residues. V gave up 2 bases and J gave up 2 bases, with 8 bases separating them. This CDR3 reads CSVERDVTDTQYF. DNA of the CDR3: TGCAGCGTTGAAAGGGACGTCACAGATACGCAGTATTTT.

The chain combines TRBV6-1 with TRBJ1-1; a possible D gene is TRBD1 (5 bases). From germline, CDR1 is MNHNS and CDR2 SASEGT. The CDR3 has 14 amino acids. Trimming removed 6 bases from V and 7 bases from J, with 18 bases in between. The CDR3 DNA is TGTGCCAGCAGACTCCAAAGCCGTACAGGTGAAGCTTTCTTT. This translates into CASRLQSRTGEAFF.

The CDR3 here is CASTLLGGDLSPLHF. The DNA of the CDR3 is TGTGCCAGCACCCTGCTAGGGGGAGATCTTTCACCCCTCCACTTT. V usage is TRBV7-2 and J usage is TRBJ1-6; possibly TRBD1 for D (6 bases). Germline loops: CDR1 SGHTA, CDR2 FQGNSA. This CDR3 region has 15 residues. Trimming took off 7 bases at V and 9 bases at J, with 19 bases between the two ends.

CDR3 amino acids: CSARAKQGPTYEQYF. CDR3 nucleotide sequence: TGCAGTGCTAGAGCTAAACAGGGCCCAACCTACGAGCAGTACTTC. The genes are TRBV20-1 and TRBJ2-5; D might be TRBD1 (6 bases). The assigned J gene may be wrong: the sequence end matches TRBJ2-7 better. Per the germline V gene, CDR1 is DFQATT and CDR2 is SNEGSKA (reference sequence). The length of the CDR3 is 15 residues.

This chain connects TRBV7-9 to TRBJ1-1; maybe TRBD1 (5 bases). V was clipped by 5 bases and J by 1 base, with 14 bases between them. This CDR3 contains 15 residues. The germline gives CDR1 SEHNR, CDR2 FQNEAQ (reference sequence). As DNA, the CDR3 is TGTGCCAGCAGCACCCAGGGACTAACGAACACTGAAGCTTTCTTT. This encodes CASSTQGLTNTEAFF.

Ten or more counts support this clonotype. The gene calls are TRBV29-1 and TRBJ2-3; 10 bases are a match to TRBD1. Germline V gene data show CDR1 as SQVTM and CDR2 as ANQGSEA. The CDR3 consists of 13 residues. The CDR3 loop is CNCRQGAGDTQYF. The CDR3 bases are TGCAATTGTAGACAGGGGGCCGGAGATACGCAGTATTTT.

This clonotype has only a few counts. Germline is not matched at one junction end, which may reflect a read error. The V call is TRBV7-2, the J call TRBJ1-2; unclear D gene. Looked up from germline, CDR1 is SGHTA and CDR2 is FQGNSA. CDR3 size: 14 residues. CDR3 region: CASSLRDPNCGYTF. CDR3 nucleotide sequence: TGTGCCAGCAGCTTACGGGATCCCAACTGTGGCTACACCTTC.